This T cell receptor beta chain was sequenced in a study of blood T cell repertoires in COVID-19. Study overall: Sites across the United States, Italy and Spain contributed samples from acute and convalescent COVID-19.

The protocol was immunoSEQ multiplex PCR, while the TCRdb copy is restricted to in-frame clones and leaves out a portion. The profile shows 120,000 or so clones, around four fifths of them singletons. CDR1 is MNHEY, CDR2 SMNVEV, per germline (reference sequence). The V and J ends lost 6 bases and 4 bases, in that order; junction bases with no gene match: 5. The CDR3 has 13 amino acids. This clone was recorded a few times. Sequencing used peripheral blood. The sequence was collected from a human donor in a cohort sampled during active COVID-19. This chain joins TRBV27 and TRBJ2-5; 7 nucleotides align to TRBD1. The CDR3 bases are TGTGCCAGCAGCTATGAGGGGGCAGAGACCCAGTACTTC. Translating gives CASSYEGAETQYF.